The 15 T cell receptor beta chains below come from one sample, sequenced in a study of shared clonotypes between healthy human individuals. Measured with immunoSEQ multiplex PCR; TCRdb has only the in-frame clones, and not every one. The profile shows under 1,900,000 clones, 98% to 99% of them singletons. Sequencing used naive CD4+ T cells sorted from blood. As to subset: CD45RA+ positively selected. Receptor source: a man aged 25-45 years in good health.

The chain carries TRBV11-3 and TRBJ2-1; 10 bases are a match to TRBD2. The V segment lost 5 bases and the J segment 6 bases; nucleotides outside the gene matches: 7. This CDR3 contains 15 residues. Germline V lookup: CDR1 SGHNT, CDR2 YENEEA. The CDR3 spells CASSVGTSDTNEQFF. The CDR3 coding sequence is TGTGCCAGCAGCGTCGGGACTAGCGATACCAATGAGCAGTTCTTC. Together with reference TRBV11-3 and TRBJ2-1, the CDR3 gives the full variable domain: EAGVVQSPRYKIIEKKQPVAFWCNPISGHNTLYWYLQNLGQGPELLIRYENEEAVDDSQLPKDRFSAERLKGVDSTLKIQPAELGDSAVYLCASSVGTSDTNEQFFGPGTRLTVL.

The chain links TRBV6-1 to TRBJ2-7; 13 positions match TRBD2. Germline values: CDR1 MNHNS, CDR2 SASEGT. The CDR3 extends over 15 amino acids. V lost 2 bases and J lost 10; bases outside the gene matches: 8. The DNA for the CDR3 is TGTGCCAGCAGTGAAAGTCCCGGGACTAGCGGGATACAGTACTTC. Encoded protein: CASSESPGTSGIQYF.

This clone showed up just once. The chain combines TRBV10-1 with TRBJ2-7; no reliable D call. The V and J ends lost 5 bases and 2 bases respectively, with 7 bases between them. CDR1 WNHNN and CDR2 SYGVQD come from the germline V gene (reference sequence). The CDR3 has 12 amino acids. CDR3 sequence: CASSRGTYEQYF. CDR3 bases: TGCGCCAGCAGTCGTGGAACCTACGAGCAGTACTTC.

As regards this clone: Other nucleotide sequences in the sample specify the same CDR3. The chain carries TRBV18 and TRBJ2-3; possibly TRBD2 for D (6 bases). The V end was cut by 3 bases, the J end by 1 base, with 8 bases between. Germline V CDR1 and CDR2: KGHSH, LQKENI. CDR3 length equals 14 residues. The CDR3 nucleotides read TGTGCCAGCTCACCGGGGGGAGGCACAGATACGCAGTATTTT. Amino acids: CASSPGGGTDTQYF.

The V and J genes are TRBV5-1 and TRBJ1-1, with TRBD1 as a possible D gene (5 bases). Per the germline V gene, CDR1 is SGHRS and CDR2 is YFSETQ. The CDR3 is 13 amino acids. V lost 6 bases, J lost 4 bases, and 13 bases lay in between. CDR3 coding DNA: TGCGCCAGCACCCCCGGGACGGGCACTGAAGCTTTCTTT. Protein: CASTPGTGTEAFF. The full variable domain, in which reference TRBV5-1 and TRBJ1-1 provide the parts outside the CDR3, is KAGVTQTPRYLIKTRGQQVTLSCSPISGHRSVSWYQQTPGQGLQFLFEYFSETQRNKGNFPGRFSGRQFSNSRSEMNVSTLELGDSALYLCASTPGTGTEAFFGQGTRLTVV.

This clone is a singleton in its sample. This sequence joins TRBV11-2 and TRBJ2-3; 9 nucleotides match TRBD2. CDR1 is SGHAT and CDR2 is FQNNGV in the germline V gene. The CDR3 has 16 amino acids. Trimming took 3 bases from V and 3 from J; bases not matched to a gene: 7. The CDR3 region has the DNA TGTGCCAGCAGCTTCCTGGCGGGAGGGCCTACAGATACGCAGTATTTT. Encoded protein: CASSFLAGGPTDTQYF.

This clone was seen a single time. One junction end does not reproduce the germline sequence, and a read error may be involved. The genes are TRBV2 and TRBJ1-1; D uncertain. From germline, CDR1 is SNHLY and CDR2 FYNNEI. The CDR3 extends over 15 amino acids. The CDR3, as DNA: TGTGCCAGCAGTGAAGCGCTTCGTTTTCGGTCAGGAGATCTGTTT. This translates into CASSEALRFRSGDLF. The whole variable domain, filled in from reference TRBV2 and TRBJ1-1, reads EPEVTQTPSHQVTQMGQEVILRCVPISNHLYFYWYRQILGQKVEFLVSFYNNEISEKSEIFDDQFSVERPDGSNFTLKIRSTKLEDSAMYFCASSEALRFRSGDLFGQGTRLTVV.

The rearrangement links TRBV5-1 to TRBJ1-1; D not certain. The germline V gene has CDR1 SGHRS and CDR2 YFSETQ. With 5 bases removed from V and 2 bases from J, the gap between germline ends came to 13 bases. CDR3 size: 14 residues. CDR3 in amino acids: CASSQARANTEAFF. CDR3 sequence (DNA): TGCGCCAGCAGTCAAGCCAGAGCCAACACTGAAGCTTTCTTT.

The chain carries TRBV18 and TRBJ2-7, with D tentatively TRBD2 (5 bases). Germline V CDR1 and CDR2: KGHSH, LQKENI. The CDR3 sequence is 15 residues long. Trimming removed 7 bases at V and 5 bases at J, with 21 bases between. As DNA, the CDR3 is TGTGCCAGCTTTGTTGACGGGGATCCTGTCCACGAGCAGTACTTC. Its translation: CASFVDGDPVHEQYF.

The rearrangement joins TRBV19 to TRBJ2-5, with 8 bases lining up with TRBD1. Germline CDR1 LNHDA, CDR2 SQIVND (reference sequence). The ends lost 4 bases at V and 5 bases at J; junction bases unmatched: 9. The CDR3 has 15 amino acids. DNA of the CDR3: TGTGCCAGTAGTACCACCGGGACAGGAGGGGAGACCCAGTACTTC. This gives the protein CASSTTGTGGETQYF.

The chain combines TRBV5-1 with TRBJ2-1; a weak D match, TRBD1 (5 bases). This CDR3 comprises 15 residues. Germline CDR1 SGHRS, CDR2 YFSETQ. Trimming stripped 3 bases from V and 4 bases from J, with 14 bases between. Here the CDR3 DNA reads TGCGCCAGCAGCTCCCAGGACACAGGATACAATGAGCAGTTCTTC. Translating it yields CASSSQDTGYNEQFF.

V and J are TRBV5-1 and TRBJ2-1; 9 nucleotides align to TRBD2. Trimming took 6 bases from V and 9 from J; bases not matched to a gene: 10. CDR3 length: 14 amino acids. Germline loops: CDR1 SGHRS, CDR2 YFSETQ. Here the CDR3 DNA reads TGCGCCAGCAAACAGGCTAGCGGGAATAGTGAGCAGTTCTTC. It is translated as CASKQASGNSEQFF.

Note on this clone: In the same sample, other DNA sequences code for this CDR3. V gene TRBV18 combines with J gene TRBJ2-3; D perhaps matches TRBD2 (6 bases). The V gene's germline CDR1 is KGHSH and CDR2 LQKENI. CDR3 length: 12 amino acids. Trimming left V 6 bases short and J 6 bases short, with 10 bases between. Here the CDR3 reads CASSPAGDTQYF. CDR3 DNA: TGTGCCAGCTCTCCGGCGGGGGATACGCAGTATTTT.

The chain links TRBV9 to TRBJ2-7, with TRBD1 matching over 8 bases. CDR3 size: 14 residues. Losses at the gene ends were 0 bases for V and 3 bases for J; bases not matched to a gene: 2. The germline V gene encodes CDR1 SGDLS and CDR2 YYNGEE. CDR3 residues: CASSVETGDYEQYF. The CDR3 DNA sequence: TGTGCCAGCAGCGTAGAGACAGGGGACTACGAGCAGTACTTC.

This clone appeared a single time. V and J are TRBV2 and TRBJ2-1, with a possible D match to TRBD2 (5 bases). The V gene lost 7 bases and the J gene lost 5 bases, with 12 bases spanning the gap. The CDR3 extends over 13 amino acids. Germline CDR1 SNHLY, CDR2 FYNNEI. CDR3 in DNA: TGTGCCAGCAATGGTTCTAGCAACAATGAGCAGTTCTTC. Its protein is CASNGSSNNEQFF.